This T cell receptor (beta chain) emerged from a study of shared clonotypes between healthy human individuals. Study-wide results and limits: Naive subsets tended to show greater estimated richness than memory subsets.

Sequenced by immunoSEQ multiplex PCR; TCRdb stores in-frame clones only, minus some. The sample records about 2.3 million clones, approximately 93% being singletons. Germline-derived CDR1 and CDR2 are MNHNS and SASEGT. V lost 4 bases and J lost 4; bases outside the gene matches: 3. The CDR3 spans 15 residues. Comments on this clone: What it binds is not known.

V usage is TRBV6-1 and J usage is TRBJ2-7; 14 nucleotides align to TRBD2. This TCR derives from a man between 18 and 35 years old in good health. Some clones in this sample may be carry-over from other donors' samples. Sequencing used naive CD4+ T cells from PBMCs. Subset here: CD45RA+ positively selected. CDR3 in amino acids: CASSGGLAGEYEQYF. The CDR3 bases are TGTGCCAGCAGTGGGGGACTAGCGGGAGAATACGAGCAGTACTTC.